These 10 T cell receptor beta chains were all obtained from the same sample, sequenced in a study of vaccination and CD4 T cells after COVID-19. Treatment: roughly 11-day PBMC culture with coronavirus spike peptide pools or control peptides (ViraFEST assay). Investigators obtained the unexposed donor's CD4+ T cells before the COVID-19 pandemic (2011-2018). These receptors have no identified antigens. Cultured CD4+ T-cell DNA underwent Oncomine TCR Beta short-read sequencing. Each CDR3 protein gets one entry after TCRdb re-called the PCR reads with MiXCR. The sample lists thousands of distinct CDR3 sequences; roughly 36% were seen once. Source material: CD4+ T cells from blood, cultured in vitro. These receptors originate from a human donor in good health.

This clonotype turned up a few times. The genes are TRBV19 and TRBJ2-5; TRBD2 agrees at 9 bases. The junction had 14 bases not matched to a gene; V was cut back by 7 bases and J by 8 bases. The germline V gene encodes CDR1 LNHDA and CDR2 SQIVND (reference sequence). This CDR3 spans 15 amino acids. The CDR3 DNA follows: TGTGCCAGTAAGCAGCGGGGGGATCCCAAGAGAACCCAGTACTTC. Protein product: CASKQRGDPKRTQYF.

The J gene is TRBJ2-7, the V gene TRBV6-1; no reliable D call. The CDR3 length is 13 residues. The V gene's germline CDR1 is MNHNS and CDR2 SASEGT. V was trimmed by 4 bases and J by 0 bases, leaving 7 bases between them. CDR3 region: CASSVHLSYEQYF. In DNA, the CDR3 is TGTGCCAGCAGTGTTCACCTCTCCTACGAGCAGTACTTC.

The V gene is TRBV10-3, the J gene TRBJ2-7; 7 bases agree with TRBD1. Trimming cost V 5 bases and J 9 bases; bases outside gene matches: 10. The CDR3 consists of 13 residues. Germline CDR1 is ENHRY and CDR2 is SYGVKD. The CDR3 nucleotides read TGTGCCATCAGTCCTCAGGGGGAAGGTGTGCAGTACTTC. It codes for CAISPQGEGVQYF.

This chain joins TRBV18 and TRBJ1-2; 11 nucleotides agree with TRBD1. The J segment lost 2 bases and the V segment lost 4 bases, leaving 3 bases of the junction unmatched. The CDR3 sequence is 15 residues long. Germline V CDR1 and CDR2: KGHSH, LQKENI. In nucleotides, the CDR3 is TGTGCCAGCTCACAGGGACAGGGGGAGAACTATGGCTACACCTTC. Translation: CASSQGQGENYGYTF.

The chain employs TRBV2 and TRBJ1-5; D unclear. CDR1 is SNHLY, CDR2 FYNNEI, per germline. The germline V and J ends were trimmed by 6 bases and 2 bases, with 5 bases remaining between them. The CDR3 covers 12 residues. CDR3 protein: CASRSGNQPQHF. For the CDR3, the DNA is TGTGCCAGCAGAAGTGGCAATCAGCCCCAGCATTTT.

This clonotype turned up a few times. This sequence joins TRBV6-1 and TRBJ2-7; D remains ambiguous. Germline CDR1 MNHNS, CDR2 SASEGT. V lost 4 bases and J lost 2, with 9 bases in between. This CDR3 has 13 amino acids. CDR3 loop: CASSAQLTYEQYF. The CDR3 DNA reads as TGTGCCAGCAGTGCCCAGCTTACCTACGAGCAGTACTTC.

Turning to this clonotype: It may be a read error: a sequence one base away is much more abundant. The DNA for the CDR3 is TGTGTCAGCAGTGAAGCCAGTGGGACAAGTCAGCCCCAGCATTTT. This translates into CVSSEASGTSQPQHF. The chain links TRBV2 to TRBJ1-5; TRBD1 is a possible D gene (6 bases). The CDR3 sequence is 15 residues long. The germline CDR1 and CDR2 sequences are SNHLY and FYNNEI.

V and J are TRBV5-1 and TRBJ1-1; 8 bases are a match to TRBD1. This CDR3 region has 14 residues. V was pared by 4 bases and J by 4 bases, with 6 bases of the junction left unmatched. Looked up from germline, CDR1 is SGHRS and CDR2 is YFSETQ. The CDR3 here is CASSKTTGGTEAFF. CDR3 bases: TGCGCCAGCAGCAAGACCACAGGGGGCACTGAAGCTTTCTTT.

This clonotype was counted only a few times. The chain recombines TRBV19 with TRBJ2-2; TRBD2 matches at 8 bases. The CDR3 loop spans 16 amino acids. V was clipped by 4 bases and J by 7 bases; unmatched bases: 11. Germline CDR1 reads LNHDA; CDR2 reads SQIVND (reference sequence). CDR3 DNA: TGTGCCAGTAGTAATGTGGAACGGGGGGGCGGCGGGGAGCTGTTTTTT. Translation gives CASSNVERGGGGELFF.

J is TRBJ1-3 and V is TRBV7-2; TRBD1 is a possible D gene (5 bases). The CDR3 consists of 15 residues. From germline, CDR1 is SGHTA and CDR2 FQGNSA. V lost 4 bases to trimming and J lost 1 base, with 11 bases between them. The CDR3 DNA is TGTGCCAGCAGCTGGGGTGGGGCATCTGGAAACACCATATATTTT. Its protein product is CASSWGGASGNTIYF.